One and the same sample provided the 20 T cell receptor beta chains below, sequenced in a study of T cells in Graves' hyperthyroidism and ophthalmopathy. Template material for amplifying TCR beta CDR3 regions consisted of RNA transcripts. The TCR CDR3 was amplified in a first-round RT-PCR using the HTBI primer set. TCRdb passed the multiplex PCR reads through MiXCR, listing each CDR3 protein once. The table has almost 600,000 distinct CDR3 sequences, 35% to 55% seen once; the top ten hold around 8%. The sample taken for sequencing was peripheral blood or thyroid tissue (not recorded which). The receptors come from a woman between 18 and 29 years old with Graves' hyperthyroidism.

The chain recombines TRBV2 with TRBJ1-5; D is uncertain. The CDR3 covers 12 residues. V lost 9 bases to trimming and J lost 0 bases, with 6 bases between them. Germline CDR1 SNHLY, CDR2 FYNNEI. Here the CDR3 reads CASWTSNQPQHF. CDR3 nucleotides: TGTGCCAGTTGGACTAGCAATCAGCCCCAGCATTTT.

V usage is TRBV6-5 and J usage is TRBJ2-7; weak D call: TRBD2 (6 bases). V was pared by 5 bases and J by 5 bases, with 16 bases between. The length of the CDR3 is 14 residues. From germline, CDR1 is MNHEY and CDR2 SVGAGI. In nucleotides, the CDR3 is TGTGCCAGCAGTGGTCTTTCGGGAGCGGACGAGCAGTACTTC. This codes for CASSGLSGADEQYF.

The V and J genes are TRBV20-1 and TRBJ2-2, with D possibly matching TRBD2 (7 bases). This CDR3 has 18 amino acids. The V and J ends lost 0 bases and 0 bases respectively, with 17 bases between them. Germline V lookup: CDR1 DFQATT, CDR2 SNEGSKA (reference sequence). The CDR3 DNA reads TGCAGTGCTAGAGACCTACGTAGGGGGAGGGCGAACACCGGGGAGCTGTTTTTT. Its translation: CSARDLRRGRANTGELFF.

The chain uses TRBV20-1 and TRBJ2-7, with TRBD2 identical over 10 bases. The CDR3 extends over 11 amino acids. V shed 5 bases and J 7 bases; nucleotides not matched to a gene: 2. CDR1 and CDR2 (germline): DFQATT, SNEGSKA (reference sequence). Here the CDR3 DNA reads TGCAGTGCTTATAGCGGGAGGGAGCAGTACTTC. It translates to CSAYSGREQYF.

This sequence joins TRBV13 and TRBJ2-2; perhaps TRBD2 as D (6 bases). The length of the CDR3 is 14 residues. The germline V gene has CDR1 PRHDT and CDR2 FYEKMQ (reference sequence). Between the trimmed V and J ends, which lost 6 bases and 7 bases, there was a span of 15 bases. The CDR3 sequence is CASRAGTRLGELFF. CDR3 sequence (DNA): TGTGCCAGCAGGGCAGGGACTCGTCTCGGGGAGCTGTTTTTT.

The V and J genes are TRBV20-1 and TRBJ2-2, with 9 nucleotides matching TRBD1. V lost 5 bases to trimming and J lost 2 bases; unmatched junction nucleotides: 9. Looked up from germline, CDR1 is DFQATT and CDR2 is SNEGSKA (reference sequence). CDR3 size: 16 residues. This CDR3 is CSAGWTGEGNTGELFF. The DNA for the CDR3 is TGCAGTGCTGGTTGGACAGGGGAAGGAAACACCGGGGAGCTGTTTTTT.

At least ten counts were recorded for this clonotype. The DNA for the CDR3 is TGTGCCAGCAGCTTAATGGGTCAGGGGGACGAGCAGTACTTC. Translated: CASSLMGQGDEQYF. The rearrangement joins TRBV7-3 to TRBJ2-7; 7 bases are a match to TRBD1. V dropped 1 base and J dropped 5; count of bases not matched to a gene: 5. Germline assignment: CDR1 SGHTA and CDR2 FQGTGA. The CDR3 loop spans 14 amino acids.

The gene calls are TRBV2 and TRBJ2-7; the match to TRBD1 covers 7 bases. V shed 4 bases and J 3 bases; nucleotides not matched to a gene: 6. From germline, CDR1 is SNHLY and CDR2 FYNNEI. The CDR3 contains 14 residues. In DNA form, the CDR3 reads TGTGCCAGCAGTGGACAGGGACCCTTCTACGAGCAGTACTTC. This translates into CASSGQGPFYEQYF.

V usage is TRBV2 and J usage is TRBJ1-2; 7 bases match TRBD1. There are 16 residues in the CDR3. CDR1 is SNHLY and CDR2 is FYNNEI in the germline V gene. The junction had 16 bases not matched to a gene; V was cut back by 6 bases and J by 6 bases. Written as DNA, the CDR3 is TGTGCCAGCAGCCGGGGACAGTCTCATGTGAGGGATGGCTACACCTTC. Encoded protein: CASSRGQSHVRDGYTF.

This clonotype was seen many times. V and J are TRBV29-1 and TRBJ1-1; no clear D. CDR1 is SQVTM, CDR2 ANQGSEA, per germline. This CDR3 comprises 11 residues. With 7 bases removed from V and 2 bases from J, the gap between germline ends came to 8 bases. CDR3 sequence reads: CSATVNTEAFF. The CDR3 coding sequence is TGCAGCGCTACAGTAAACACTGAAGCTTTCTTT. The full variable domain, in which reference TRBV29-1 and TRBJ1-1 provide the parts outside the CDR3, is SAVISQKPSRDICQRGTSLTIQCQVDSQVTMMFWYRQQPGQSLTLIATANQGSEATYESGFVIDKFPISRPNLTFSTLTVSNMSPEDSSIYLCSATVNTEAFFGQGTRLTVV.

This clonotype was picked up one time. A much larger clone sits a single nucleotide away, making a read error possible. The CDR3 region is CASCNRVRESNQPQHF. The CDR3, as DNA: TGTGCCAGCTGTAACAGGGTAAGGGAGAGCAATCAGCCCCAGCATTTT. The V gene is TRBV6-5, the J gene TRBJ1-5, with D possibly being TRBD1 (6 bases). The germline CDR1 and CDR2 sequences are MNHEY and SVGAGI. This CDR3 has 16 residues. V shed 8 bases and J shed 1 base, with 18 bases lying between them.

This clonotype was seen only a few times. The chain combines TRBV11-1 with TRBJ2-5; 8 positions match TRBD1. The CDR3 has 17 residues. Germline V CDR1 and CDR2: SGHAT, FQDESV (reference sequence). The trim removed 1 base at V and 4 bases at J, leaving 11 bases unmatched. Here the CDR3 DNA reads TGTGCCAGCAGCTTAGGCGGGACAGGTTCGCCGCGAGAGACCCAGTACTTC. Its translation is CASSLGGTGSPRETQYF.

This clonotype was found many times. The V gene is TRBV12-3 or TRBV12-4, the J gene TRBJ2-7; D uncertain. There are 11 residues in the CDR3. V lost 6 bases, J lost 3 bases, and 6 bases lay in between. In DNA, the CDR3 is TGTGCCAGCAGAGGGTACTACGAGCAGTACTTC. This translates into CASRGYYEQYF.

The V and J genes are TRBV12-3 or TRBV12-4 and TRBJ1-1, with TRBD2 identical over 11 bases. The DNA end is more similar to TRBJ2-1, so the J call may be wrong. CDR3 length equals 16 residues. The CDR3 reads CASSGSGREPYNEQFF. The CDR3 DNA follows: TGTGCCAGCAGTGGTAGCGGGAGGGAACCCTACAATGAGCAGTTCTTC.

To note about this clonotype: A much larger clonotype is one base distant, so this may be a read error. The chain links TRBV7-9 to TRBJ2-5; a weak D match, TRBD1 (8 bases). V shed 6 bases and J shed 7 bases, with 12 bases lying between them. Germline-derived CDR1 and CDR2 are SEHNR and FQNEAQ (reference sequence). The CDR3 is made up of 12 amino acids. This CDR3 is CASSYRGGTQYF. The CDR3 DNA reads TGTGCCAGCAGTTACAGGGGGGGGACCCAGTACTTC.

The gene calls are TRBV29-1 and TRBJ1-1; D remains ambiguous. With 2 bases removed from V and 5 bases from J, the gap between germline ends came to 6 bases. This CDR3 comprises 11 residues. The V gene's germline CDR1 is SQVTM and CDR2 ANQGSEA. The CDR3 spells CSVEHSTEAFF. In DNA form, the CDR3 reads TGCAGCGTTGAACACAGTACTGAAGCTTTCTTT.

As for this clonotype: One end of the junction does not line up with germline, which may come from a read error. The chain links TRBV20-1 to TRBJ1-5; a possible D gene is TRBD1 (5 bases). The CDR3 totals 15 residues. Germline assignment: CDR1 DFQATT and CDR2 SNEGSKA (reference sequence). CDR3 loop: CSARVMGLAVRPEHF. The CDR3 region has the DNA TGCAGTGCTAGAGTCATGGGACTAGCGGTTCGGCCTGAGCACTTT.

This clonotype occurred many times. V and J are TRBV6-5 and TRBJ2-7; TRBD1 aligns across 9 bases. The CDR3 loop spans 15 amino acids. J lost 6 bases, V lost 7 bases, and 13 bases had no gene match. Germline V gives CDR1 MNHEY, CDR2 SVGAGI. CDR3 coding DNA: TGTGCCAGCACCGCCGCCGGGACAGGGAAAGGCGAGCAGTACTTC. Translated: CASTAAGTGKGEQYF.

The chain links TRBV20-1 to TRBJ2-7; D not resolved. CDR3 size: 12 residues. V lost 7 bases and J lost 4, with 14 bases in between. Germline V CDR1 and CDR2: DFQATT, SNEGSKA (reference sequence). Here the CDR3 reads CSGSGRYYEQYF. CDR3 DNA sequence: TGCAGTGGATCAGGACGGTATTACGAGCAGTACTTC.

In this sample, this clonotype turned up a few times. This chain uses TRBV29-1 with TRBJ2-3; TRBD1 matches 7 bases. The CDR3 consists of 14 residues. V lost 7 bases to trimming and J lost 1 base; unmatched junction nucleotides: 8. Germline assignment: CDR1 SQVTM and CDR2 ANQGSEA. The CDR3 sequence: CSANRGLRTDTQYF. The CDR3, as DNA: TGCAGCGCCAACAGGGGTTTGCGCACAGATACGCAGTATTTT.